This T cell receptor (beta chain) was profiled in a study of blood T cell repertoires in COVID-19 (dated by TCRdb to about 2020). Regarding the study in general: Collaborator samples came from the United States, Italy and Spain and covered acute and convalescent phases of COVID-19. The sample metadata nearly always contained a de-identified subject ID, COVID-19 status, age in years and sex. The material from the prospective study consisted of cDNA or gDNA derived from T cells, B-cell-depleted T cells, or PBMCs. Where available, HLA class I and class II types were taken from metadata supplied by the sample provider and were not determined by assay-based typing. Deeply sampled blood TCRbeta repertoires from subjects exposed to, actively infected with, or recovered from COVID-19 were included in the dataset. The repertoires were made available in a free public database intended to serve as a resource for research on the immune response to SARS-CoV-2. The samples were drawn from the first 160 participants of the ongoing ImmuneRACE study and from 950 to 1,500 subjects provided by 6 global collaborators.

The paper as a whole reports these results and caveats: The amount of clinical and demographic metadata varied by source and participant and was provided uncurated.

The immunoSEQ Assay, a bias-controlled multiplex PCR, was used to amplify TCRbeta CDR3 regions from genomic DNA. The authors' pipeline ran thus. Nucleated cell counts per sample were estimated from amplification of reference gene primers within the assay. To quantify the absolute abundance of each unique TCRbeta CDR3 rearrangement, sequence reads were collapsed and filtered. For each sample, productive Simpson clonality was calculated as the square root of Simpson's diversity index over productive rearrangements. This is the immuneACCESS table as TCRdb keeps it, with only in-frame sequences that have V and J called. A part of the clones is gone; compared with another copy, unresolved V genes explain less than half, and the rest is unexplained. The D gene and trimming were derived from the DNA, and the V and J assignments and clone size from that table. Recorded for this sample are more than 80,000 clones; roughly 90% of them occurred a single time. Roughly 1.5% of the sample rests with the top ten.

This clone has only a few counts. Its binding antigen is unknown. Base qualities were left out, and no much larger clone turns up one base away. The collaborating institutions used their own protocols to collect whole blood in K2EDTA tubes. For TCRbeta analysis, collaborators shipped samples as frozen whole blood, isolated PBMCs, or DNA extracted from either of those sample types. The sequence derives from a human donor with active COVID-19. The donor label of this sample is uncertain. Sequenced input: peripheral blood.

The CDR3 corresponds to CASSQGRSYKGTYEQYF. The nucleotides are TGTGCCAGCAGCCAAGGTAGGAGCTACAAAGGCACCTACGAGCAGTACTTC. The rearranged segments are TRBV14 and TRBJ2-7; the D gene cannot be resolved reliably. V drops 1 base and J drops 2 bases, leaving 18 bases in between. The CDR3 runs 17 amino acids, cysteine and phenylalanine included. CDR3 DNA is the only sequence kept; it has 51 bases, read in frame from the first base. From the germline V gene, CDR1 is SGHDN and CDR2 is FVKESK.